This T cell receptor beta chain was obtained from a study of T cell responses to AZD1222 COVID-19 vaccine. Points from the study as a whole: Only a handful of people who got AZD1222 tested seropositive at baseline.

After removal of 4 bases from V and 4 bases from J, the junction contained 6 bases not matched to a gene. The CDR3 totals 15 residues. CDR1 is MGHDK, CDR2 SYGVNS, per germline. Some clones are missing from TCRdb's copy, which holds only in-frame ones; the method was immunoSEQ multiplex PCR. The table includes 130,000 or so clones, approximately 86% detected once. As regards this clone: As yet, its antigen is unknown.

The material sequenced was peripheral blood, taken on day 0 of AZD1222 vaccination. The chain employs TRBV25-1 and TRBJ2-1; 8 bases align to TRBD2. This TCR derives from an adult in good health. The CDR3 is CASSASAGAYNEQFF. As DNA, the CDR3 is TGTGCCAGCAGTGCCTCAGCGGGAGCATACAATGAGCAGTTCTTC.